Described below is a single TCR beta chain sequence and its context. The clone's antigen remains unknown. There are no base qualities to consult, and no much larger clone falls within one base. This sample is part of a study of sequential checkpoint blockade in melanoma (dated by TCRdb to the late 2010s). For the study in its entirety: Patients were randomized 1:1 to first-line nivolumab followed by ipilimumab (arm A) or ipilimumab followed by nivolumab (arm B). Maintenance nivolumab was given following each of the two trial sequences.

Via the germline V gene, CDR1 is MGHRA and CDR2 YSYEKL. V and J lose 1 base and 8 bases, and a span of 11 bases separates them. The CDR3 contains 14 residues, cysteine and phenylalanine counted. The kept DNA is CDR3 alone, 42 bases in frame from the first base. Study-level results and caveats: Larger, independent patient cohorts are needed to validate the response-prediction model that combines TCR metrics and mutation burden.

The treatment or condition label, as the study defines it: randomized to nivolumab then ipilimumab (arm A) or the reverse (arm B). Prior DNA-damaging chemotherapy had not been received by any trial patient. A FACS Aria II flow cytometer was used to sort live CD3+CD8+ cells that were negative for CD19 and CD56 from thawed PBMCs. The samples were obtained from melanoma patients enrolled in CheckMate 064, an open-label, randomized phase II trial testing sequential checkpoint blockade. Peripheral blood mononuclear cells were obtained through leukapheresis, purified using Ficoll-Paque, and frozen in human serum containing roughly 10% DMSO. Immediately after sorting, the purity of sorted blood CD3+CD8+ cells was verified to be >95%, after which DNA was extracted. TCRbeta CDR3 regions were immunosequenced from genomic DNA with the immunoSEQ Assay. Genomic DNA was amplified by bias-controlled multiplex PCR before high-throughput sequencing. On the authors' methods: To quantify the absolute abundance of each unique TCRbeta CDR3 region, the sequences were collapsed and filtered. Clonality, defined as 1 minus Pielou's evenness, was calculated using productive rearrangements only. A previously published method was used to identify clones whose frequencies were significantly greater in on-treatment samples than in baseline samples. Here the immuneACCESS table is served through TCRdb, limited to in-frame sequences with V and J called. Missing clones are a known gap in these copies; in checked studies unresolved V genes cover under half, and the rest lacks a known reason. D and trimming were read from the DNA, whereas the V and J calls and clone size are those reported in that table. The sample records more than 15,000 clones, around two thirds of which are singletons. Jointly, the top ten make up around 24% of the sample.

This clonotype was obtained from a human donor with melanoma. Sequenced material: CD8+ T cells sorted from blood (inferred from file names), taken from a patient given nivolumab and ipilimumab in sequence. This sequence uses TRBV4-1 and TRBJ1-4; there is no confident call for the D gene. At the DNA level, the sequence is TGCGCCAGCAGCCAAGCATCAAGCGTCGAAAAACTGTTTTTT. Translated, this gives CASSQASSVEKLFF.